These 20 T cell receptor beta chains were all obtained from the same sample, sequenced in a study of human T cells and chemical hapten exposure. Time point reported: patch test 2, 6 weeks after DPC sensitization. The treatment here: therapeutic diphenylcyclopropenone sensitization with weekly scalp DPC. Via MiXCR, TCRdb re-called the RACE reads, giving one row per CDR3 protein. Of fewer than 150,000 distinct CDR3 sequences listed, about an eighth are singletons. The sample here was whole blood, taken in connection with sensitization to the hapten diphenylcyclopropenone (DPC). The receptors shown here come from a woman in her forties or fifties with alopecia areata. Some clones in this sample may be carry-over from other donors' samples.

This clonotype has ten or more counts. The chain links TRBV3-1 to TRBJ2-5; 9 bases match TRBD1. Germline-derived CDR1 and CDR2 are LGHDT and YNNKEL (reference sequence). The CDR3 length is 12 residues. V was pared by 4 bases and J by 12 bases, with 6 bases of the junction left unmatched. The CDR3 protein is CASSRRTGEEYF. CDR3 DNA: TGTGCCAGCAGCCGGCGGACAGGGGAAGAGTACTTC.

This clonotype was seen many times. V usage is TRBV4-1 and J usage is TRBJ2-1; a weak D match, TRBD2 (6 bases). The ends were cut back, 0 bases at V and 7 bases at J, with 22 bases in the middle. This CDR3 is 18 amino acids long. The germline V gene has CDR1 MGHRA and CDR2 YSYEKL. The CDR3 sequence is CASSQDGGTYGLKNEQFF. DNA of the CDR3: TGCGCCAGCAGCCAAGATGGGGGGACCTATGGACTAAAGAATGAGCAGTTCTTC.

The chain recombines TRBV18 with TRBJ1-5; D remains unclear. CDR1 and CDR2 (germline): KGHSH, LQKENI. Trimming removed 1 base at V and 5 bases at J, with 6 bases between. The CDR3 runs to 13 residues. The CDR3 protein is CASSPLRDQPQHF. The CDR3 DNA reads as TGTGCCAGCTCACCACTGCGGGATCAGCCCCAGCATTTT.

The chain joins TRBV7-8 to TRBJ2-2, with D perhaps matching TRBD2 (6 bases). Trimming cost V 1 base and J 4 bases, with 13 bases left between them. Germline CDR1 SGHVS, CDR2 FQNEAQ. The CDR3 is 16 residues long. The CDR3: CASSLDPGLSTGELFF. DNA of the CDR3: TGTGCCAGCAGCTTAGACCCGGGACTCAGCACCGGGGAGCTGTTTTTT.

This clonotype was recorded a few times. The chain employs TRBV21-1 and TRBJ1-3. TRBV21-1 is recorded as a pseudogene. This CDR3 comprises 14 residues. The DNA of the CDR3 is TGTGCCAGCAGCAAAGGTGGAAATGGAAACACCATATATTTT. It encodes CASSKGGNGNTIYF.

This clonotype was found a few times. The chain uses TRBV28 and TRBJ2-6, with D perhaps TRBD1 (5 bases). CDR1 and CDR2 from the germline V gene are MDHEN and SYDVKM. The V and J ends lost 6 bases and 4 bases respectively, with 13 bases between them. The CDR3 covers 15 residues. CDR3 in amino acids: CASSQPGFGANVLTF. Written as DNA, the CDR3 is TGTGCCAGCAGCCAACCAGGGTTCGGGGCCAACGTCCTGACTTTC.

This clonotype was detected many times. The V and J genes are TRBV7-8 and TRBJ2-5; the match to TRBD2 covers 11 bases. The trim removed 4 bases at V and 2 bases at J, leaving 18 bases unmatched. The germline V gene has CDR1 SGHVS and CDR2 FQNEAQ. The CDR3 runs 20 residues. The CDR3 DNA is TGTGCCAGCAGCTCGCCGCCAACTAGCGGGAGAGGGGCTAGGCAAGAGACCCAGTACTTC. It yields the protein CASSSPPTSGRGARQETQYF.

This clonotype was seen a few times. This chain links TRBV6-5 with TRBJ2-7, with D maybe TRBD2 (6 bases). The CDR3 is made up of 15 amino acids. V dropped 6 bases and J dropped 3 bases, with 18 bases sitting between them. CDR1 and CDR2 (germline): MNHEY, SVGAGI. CDR3: CASSSPSGRIYEQYF. In DNA, the CDR3 is TGTGCCAGCAGCTCCCCTAGTGGGAGGATCTACGAGCAGTACTTC.

This clonotype was counted ten times or more. CDR3 residues: CASSHWAGDSYNEQFF. The CDR3 DNA follows: TGTGCCAGCAGCCATTGGGCAGGGGATTCTTACAATGAGCAGTTCTTC. The J gene is TRBJ2-1, the V gene TRBV3-1, with D perhaps TRBD1 (6 bases). Germline CDR1 is LGHDT and CDR2 is YNNKEL (reference sequence). CDR3 length equals 16 residues. V was clipped by 3 bases and J by 4 bases, with 16 bases between them.

This clonotype has at least ten counts. This sequence joins TRBV6-5 and TRBJ2-1, with 13 bases lining up with TRBD2. The CDR3 runs 15 residues. J gave up 4 bases and V 5 bases, and 2 bases lay outside the gene matches. Per the germline V gene, CDR1 is MNHEY and CDR2 is SVGAGI. CDR3 coding DNA: TGTGCCAGCAGTGGGACTAGCGGGGATTACAATGAGCAGTTCTTC. The encoded protein is CASSGTSGDYNEQFF.

This clonotype was observed a few times. The chain links TRBV7-6 to TRBJ2-2; D remains unclear. Deletions cut 1 base from V and 1 base from J, with 7 bases between. There are 15 residues in the CDR3. Germline V gene data show CDR1 as SGHVS and CDR2 as FNYEAQ. CDR3: CASSLVRLNTGELFF. CDR3 sequence (DNA): TGTGCCAGCAGCTTAGTACGGCTGAACACCGGGGAGCTGTTTTTT.

On this clonotype itself: The missing conserved phenylalanine or tryptophan at the end of this CDR3 makes a read error likely. V and J are TRBV3-1 and TRBJ2-7; D gene uncertain. The germline V and J ends were trimmed by 2 bases and 6 bases, with 17 bases remaining between them. The CDR3 covers 15 residues. In germline, CDR1 is LGHDT, CDR2 YNNKEL (reference sequence). In DNA, the CDR3 is TGTGCCAGCAGCCAAAGGAGCTCAGTAACCCGCGAGCAGTACTCC. Its protein is CASSQRSSVTREQYS.

The chain uses TRBV9 and TRBJ1-1; 7 positions agree with TRBD1. The V segment lost 0 bases and the J segment 0 bases; nucleotides outside the gene matches: 5. Germline CDR1 SGDLS, CDR2 YYNGEE. This CDR3 spans 16 amino acids. The CDR3 DNA is TGTGCCAGCAGCGTAGAGATAGGGGGCGTGAACACTGAAGCTTTCTTT. It translates to CASSVEIGGVNTEAFF.

This clonotype came up a few times. The chain couples TRBV7-3 to TRBJ2-1, with a tentative D call TRBD2 (5 bases). Trimming removed 5 bases from V and 8 bases from J, with 19 bases in between. The germline V gene has CDR1 SGHTA and CDR2 FQGTGA. CDR3 length: 15 amino acids. The CDR3, as DNA: TGTGCCAGCAGCCGCATTACTAGGGTTGAGGATGAGCAGTTCTTC. It translates to CASSRITRVEDEQFF.

This clonotype came up a few times. The rearrangement links TRBV6-5 to TRBJ2-7; 10 bases agree with TRBD2. Germline V gene lookup returns CDR1 MNHEY and CDR2 SVGAGI. The junction had 7 bases not matched to a gene; V was cut back by 3 bases and J by 5 bases. The CDR3 consists of 15 residues. CDR3 bases: TGTGCCAGCAGTTATCTAGCGGGAGTGAGGAACGAGCAGTACTTC. Its protein is CASSYLAGVRNEQYF.

This clonotype appeared a few times. The rearrangement uses TRBV7-2 and TRBJ2-7; 8 nucleotides line up with TRBD2. The CDR3 totals 15 residues. Germline lookup yields CDR1 SGHTA and CDR2 FQGNSA. Germline trimming cut 5 bases from V and 5 bases from J; bases unmatched to any gene: 11. DNA of the CDR3: TGTGCCAGCAGCCGAGACGTGACTAGCGCCAACGAGCAGTACTTC. Its protein product is CASSRDVTSANEQYF.

This clonotype came up a few times. The V and J genes are TRBV29-1 and TRBJ1-1, with D unresolved. The CDR3 runs to 13 residues. Trimming pared 4 bases from V and 1 base from J, leaving 10 bases between. CDR1 and CDR2 (germline): SQVTM, ANQGSEA. The CDR3: CSVVLGPNTEAFF. CDR3 DNA: TGCAGCGTTGTACTGGGTCCGAACACTGAAGCTTTCTTT.

This clonotype was counted ten times or more. The chain is built from TRBV30 and TRBJ1-2; no clear D. The V and J ends lost 0 bases and 3 bases respectively, with 8 bases between them. The CDR3 totals 13 residues. In germline, CDR1 is GTSNPN, CDR2 SVGIG (reference sequence). Here the CDR3 DNA reads TGTGCCTGGAGTGTACGCCAGGACTATGGCTACACCTTC. This encodes CAWSVRQDYGYTF.

The chain uses TRBV29-1 and TRBJ2-1; 10 nucleotides agree with TRBD1. This CDR3 has 13 residues. From germline, CDR1 is SQVTM and CDR2 ANQGSEA. The trim removed 7 bases at V and 7 bases at J, leaving 7 bases unmatched. The DNA of the CDR3 is TGCAGCGGGGACCGGGACAGGGGAAATGAGCAGTTCTTC. This sequence encodes CSGDRDRGNEQFF.

This sequence joins TRBV6-1 and TRBJ2-2, with D possibly matching TRBD2 (5 bases). The V and J ends lost 9 bases and 1 base respectively, with 15 bases between them. The CDR3 contains 15 residues. From germline, CDR1 is MNHNS and CDR2 SASEGT. CDR3 coding DNA: TGTGCCAGTACAAATGAGCGGAGGAACACCGGGGAGCTGTTTTTT. The encoded protein is CASTNERRNTGELFF.